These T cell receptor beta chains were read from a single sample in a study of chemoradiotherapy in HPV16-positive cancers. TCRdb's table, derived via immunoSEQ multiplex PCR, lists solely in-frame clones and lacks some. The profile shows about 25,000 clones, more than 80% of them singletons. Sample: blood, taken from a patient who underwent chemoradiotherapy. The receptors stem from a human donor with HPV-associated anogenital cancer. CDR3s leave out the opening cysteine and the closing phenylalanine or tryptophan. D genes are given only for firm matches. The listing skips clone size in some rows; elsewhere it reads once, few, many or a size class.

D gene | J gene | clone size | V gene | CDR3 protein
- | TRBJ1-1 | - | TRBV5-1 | ASRSGTSNTEAF
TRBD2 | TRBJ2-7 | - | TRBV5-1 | ASSLWGTSGAYEQY
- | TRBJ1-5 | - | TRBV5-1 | ASSLEGSNQPQH
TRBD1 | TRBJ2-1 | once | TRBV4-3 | ASSQDLMTGLDEQF
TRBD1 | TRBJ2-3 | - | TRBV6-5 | ASSSPRQGGTDTQY
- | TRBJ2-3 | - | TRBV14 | ASSQDELPHTQY
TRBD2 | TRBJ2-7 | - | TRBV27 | ASSLFGGSGYEQY
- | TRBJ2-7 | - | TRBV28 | ASSLSGPLSYEQY
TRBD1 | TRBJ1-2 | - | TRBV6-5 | ASRRDRGYYGYT
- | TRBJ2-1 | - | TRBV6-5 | ASSYSARGNEQF
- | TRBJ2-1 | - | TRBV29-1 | SVARGRQYNEQF
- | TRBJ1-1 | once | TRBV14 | ASSQDLGSVDTEAF
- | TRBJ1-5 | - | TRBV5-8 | ASSFKMVNQPQH
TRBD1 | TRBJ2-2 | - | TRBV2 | ASSEQGANTGELF
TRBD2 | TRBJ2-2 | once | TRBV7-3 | ASSSTSSGGFGELF
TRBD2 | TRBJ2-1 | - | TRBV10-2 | ASRRSGSSYNEQF
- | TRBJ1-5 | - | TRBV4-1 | ASSQGIGQPQH